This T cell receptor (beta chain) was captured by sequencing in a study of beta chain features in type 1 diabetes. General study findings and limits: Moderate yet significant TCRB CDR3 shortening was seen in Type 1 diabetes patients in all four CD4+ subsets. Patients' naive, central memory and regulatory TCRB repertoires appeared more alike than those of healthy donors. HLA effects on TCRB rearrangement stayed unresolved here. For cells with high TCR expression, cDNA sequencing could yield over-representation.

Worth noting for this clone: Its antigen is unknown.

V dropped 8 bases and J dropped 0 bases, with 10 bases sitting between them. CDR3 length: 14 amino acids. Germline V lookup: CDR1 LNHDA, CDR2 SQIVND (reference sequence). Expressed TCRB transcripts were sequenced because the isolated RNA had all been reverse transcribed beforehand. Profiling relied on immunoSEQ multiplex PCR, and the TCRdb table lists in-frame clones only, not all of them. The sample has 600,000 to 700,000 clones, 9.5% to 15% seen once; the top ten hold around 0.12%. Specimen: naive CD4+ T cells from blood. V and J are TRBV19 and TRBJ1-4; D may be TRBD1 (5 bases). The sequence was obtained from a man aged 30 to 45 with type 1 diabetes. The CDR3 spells CASRQSSTNEKLFF. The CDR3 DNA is TGTGCCAGTCGACAGTCCTCAACTAATGAAAAACTGTTTTTT.